This T cell receptor (beta chain) came from a study of cytomegalovirus exposure and HLA in healthy donors. J gave up 4 bases and V 3 bases, and 7 bases lay outside the gene matches. This CDR3 is 17 amino acids long. CDR1 is MGHDK, CDR2 SYGVNS, per germline. Donors likely had unrecorded immune exposures despite being nominally healthy when sampled. PCR amplification relied on 60 Vbeta primers (plus 13 Jbeta primers). Generated by immunoSEQ multiplex PCR, the TCRdb table keeps only in-frame clones and is missing some. The sample yields under 140,000 clones, approximately 79% seen once. Input material: PBMCs. The rearrangement links TRBV25-1 to TRBJ2-2, with 11 bases identical to TRBD1. This receptor was obtained from a man aged 25 to 40 in good health and CMV-seropositive. The CDR3: CASSDSGTGGFTGELFF. For the CDR3, the DNA is TGTGCCAGCAGTGATTCCGGGACAGGGGGTTTCACCGGGGAGCTGTTTTTT.